This T cell receptor beta chain emerged from a study of T cells in Graves' hyperthyroidism and ophthalmopathy. There are many counts of this clonotype. Amplification of TCR beta CDR3 regions used RNA as the template. First-round RT-PCR of the TCR CDR3 relied on the HTBI primer set. TCRdb itself ran the multiplex PCR reads through MiXCR, one entry per CDR3 protein. The sample consists of 300,000 to 450,000 distinct CDR3 sequences, 14% to 15% of them appearing once. This sample holds PBMCs from less than 13 ml fresh peripheral blood. V lost 4 bases and J 7 bases, leaving 19 bases between the germline ends. This CDR3 spans 16 amino acids.

Sequences were obtained from blood. V and J are TRBV12-3 or TRBV12-4 and TRBJ1-4; D is perhaps TRBD1 (6 bases). This TCR derives from a young woman with Graves' hyperthyroidism. CDR3 sequence (DNA): TGTGCCAGCAGTTCGACAGGTCGAGGTGGGGTTGAAAAACTGTTTTTT. Translated: CASSSTGRGGVEKLFF.